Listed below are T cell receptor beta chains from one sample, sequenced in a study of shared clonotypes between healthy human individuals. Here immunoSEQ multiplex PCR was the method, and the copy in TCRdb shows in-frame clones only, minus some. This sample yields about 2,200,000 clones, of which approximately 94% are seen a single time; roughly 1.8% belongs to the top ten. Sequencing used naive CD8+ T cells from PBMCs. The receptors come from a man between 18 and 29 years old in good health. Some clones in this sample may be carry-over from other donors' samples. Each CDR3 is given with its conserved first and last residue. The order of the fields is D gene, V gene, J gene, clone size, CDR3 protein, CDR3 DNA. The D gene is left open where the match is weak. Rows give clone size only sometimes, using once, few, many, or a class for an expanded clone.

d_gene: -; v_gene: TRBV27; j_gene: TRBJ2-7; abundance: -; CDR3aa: CASSLGRRAGANEQYF; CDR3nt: TGTGCCAGCAGTTTAGGGCGCCGCGCGGGGGCCAACGAGCAGTACTTC
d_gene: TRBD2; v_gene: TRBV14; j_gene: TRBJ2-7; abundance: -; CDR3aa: CASSQESPGLAGNYEQYF; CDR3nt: TGTGCCAGCAGCCAAGAGTCCCCCGGACTAGCGGGAAACTACGAGCAGTACTTC
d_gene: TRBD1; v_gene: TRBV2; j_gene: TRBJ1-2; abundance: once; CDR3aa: CASSELVAGTALYGYTF; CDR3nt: TGTGCCAGCAGTGAATTAGTTGCGGGGACAGCTCTCTATGGCTACACCTTC
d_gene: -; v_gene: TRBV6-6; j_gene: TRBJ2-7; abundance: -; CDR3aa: CASSSGTGLYEQYF; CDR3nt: TGTGCCAGCAGCTCCGGGACTGGACTCTACGAGCAGTACTTC
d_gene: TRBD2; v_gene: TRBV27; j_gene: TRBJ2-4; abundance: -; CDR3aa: CASSITSGSINIQYF; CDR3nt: TGTGCCAGCAGTATTACTAGCGGGAGTATCAACATTCAGTACTTC
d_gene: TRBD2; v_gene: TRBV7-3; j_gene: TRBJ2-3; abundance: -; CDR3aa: CASSRPLAGLGDTQYF; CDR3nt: TGTGCCAGCAGCCGGCCACTAGCGGGCCTTGGGGATACGCAGTATTTT
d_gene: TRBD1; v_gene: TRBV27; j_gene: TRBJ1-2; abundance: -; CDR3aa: CASSLFRGQRYGYTF; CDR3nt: TGTGCCAGCAGTTTATTCAGGGGGCAGAGATATGGCTACACCTTC
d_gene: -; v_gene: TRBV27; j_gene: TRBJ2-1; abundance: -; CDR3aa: CASSLMRGAYNEQFF; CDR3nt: TGTGCCAGCAGTTTAATGCGGGGAGCCTACAATGAGCAGTTCTTC
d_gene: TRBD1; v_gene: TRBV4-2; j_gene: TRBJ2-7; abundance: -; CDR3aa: CASSQGNRGYEQYF; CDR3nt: TGTGCCAGCAGCCAAGGGAACAGGGGTTACGAGCAGTACTTC
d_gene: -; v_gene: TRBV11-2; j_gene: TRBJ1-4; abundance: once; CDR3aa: CASSFYAGTDEKLFF; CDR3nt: TGTGCCAGCAGCTTTTACGCAGGGACGGATGAAAAACTGTTTTTT
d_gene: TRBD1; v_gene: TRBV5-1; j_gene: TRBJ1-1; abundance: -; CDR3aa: CASSFDRDTEAFF; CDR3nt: TGCGCCAGCAGCTTTGACAGGGATACTGAAGCTTTCTTT
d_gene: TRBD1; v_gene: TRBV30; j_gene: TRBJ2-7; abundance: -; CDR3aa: CAWVSSGTGVYEQYF; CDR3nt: TGTGCCTGGGTGTCTAGTGGGACAGGGGTATACGAGCAGTACTTC
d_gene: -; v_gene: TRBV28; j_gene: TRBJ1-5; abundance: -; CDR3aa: CASSFPAGRGQPQHF; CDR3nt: TGTGCCAGCAGTTTTCCCGCAGGTAGGGGTCAGCCCCAGCATTTT
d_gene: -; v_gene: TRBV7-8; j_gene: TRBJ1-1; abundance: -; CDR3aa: CASSPWVGDTEAFF; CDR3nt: TGTGCCAGCAGCCCCTGGGTTGGAGACACTGAAGCTTTCTTT
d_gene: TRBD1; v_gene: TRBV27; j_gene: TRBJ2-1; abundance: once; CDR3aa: CASSLVQGASNNEQFF; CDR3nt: TGTGCCAGCAGTTTAGTCCAGGGGGCGAGTAACAATGAGCAGTTCTTC
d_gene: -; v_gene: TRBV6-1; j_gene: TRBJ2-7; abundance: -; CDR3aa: CASSENTLSSYEQYF; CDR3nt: TGTGCCAGCAGTGAAAACACATTGAGCTCCTACGAGCAGTACTTC
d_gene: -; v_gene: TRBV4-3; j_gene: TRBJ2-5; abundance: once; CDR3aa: CASSQDVRGAETQYF; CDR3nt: TGCGCCAGCAGCCAAGACGTCAGGGGAGCAGAGACCCAGTACTTC
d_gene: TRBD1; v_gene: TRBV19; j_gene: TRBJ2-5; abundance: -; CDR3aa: CASSSDREETQYF; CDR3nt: TGTGCCAGTAGCTCGGACAGGGAGGAGACCCAGTACTTC
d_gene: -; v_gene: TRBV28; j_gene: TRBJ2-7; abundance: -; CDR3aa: CASRSLNPRGLEQYF; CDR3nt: TGTGCCAGCAGATCGTTAAATCCTAGAGGCCTCGAGCAGTACTTC
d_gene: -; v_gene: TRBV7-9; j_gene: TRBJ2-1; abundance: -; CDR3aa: CASSFIGTEEQFF; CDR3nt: TGTGCCAGCAGCTTTATTGGAACAGAAGAGCAGTTCTTC
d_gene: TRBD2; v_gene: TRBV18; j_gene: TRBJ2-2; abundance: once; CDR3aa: CASSPLRGTDDVGELFF; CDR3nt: TGTGCCAGCTCCCCCTTGCGGGGGACGGATGATGTGGGGGAGCTGTTTTTT
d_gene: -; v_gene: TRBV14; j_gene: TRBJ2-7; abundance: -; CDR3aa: CASSPSRGEQYF; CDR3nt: TGTGCCAGCAGCCCCTCTAGGGGCGAGCAGTACTTC
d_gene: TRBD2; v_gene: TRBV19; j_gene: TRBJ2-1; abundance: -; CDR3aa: CASSIMAGGPNEQFF; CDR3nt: TGTGCCAGTAGTATCATGGCGGGAGGGCCGAATGAGCAGTTCTTC
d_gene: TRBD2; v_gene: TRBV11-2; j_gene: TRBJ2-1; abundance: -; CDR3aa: CASSLDRVAGTHEQFF; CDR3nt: TGTGCCAGCAGCTTAGATCGGGTAGCGGGTACCCATGAGCAGTTCTTC
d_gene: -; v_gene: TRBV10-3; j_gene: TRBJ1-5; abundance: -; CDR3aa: CATTPQGSGNQPQHF; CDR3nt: TGTGCCACAACGCCTCAGGGTAGTGGGAATCAGCCCCAGCATTTT
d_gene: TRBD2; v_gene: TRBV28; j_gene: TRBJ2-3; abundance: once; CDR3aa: CASSLWVREGLADTQYF; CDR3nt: TGTGCCAGCAGTTTATGGGTCCGGGAGGGCCTCGCAGATACGCAGTATTTT
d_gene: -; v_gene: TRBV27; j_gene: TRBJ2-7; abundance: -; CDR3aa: CASSLQVGGPYEQYF; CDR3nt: TGTGCCAGCAGTTTGCAGGTGGGGGGTCCCTACGAGCAGTACTTC
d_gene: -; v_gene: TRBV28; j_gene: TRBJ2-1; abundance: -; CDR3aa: CASSLVARNEQFF; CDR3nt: TGTGCCAGCAGTTTGGTAGCTAGGAATGAGCAGTTCTTC
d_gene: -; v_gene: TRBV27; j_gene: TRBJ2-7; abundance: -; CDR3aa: CASSPGLTYEQYF; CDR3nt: TGTGCCAGCAGTCCGGGACTCACGTACGAGCAGTACTTC
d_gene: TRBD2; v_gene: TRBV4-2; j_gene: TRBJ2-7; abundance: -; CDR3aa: CASSQDGTSESSYEQYF; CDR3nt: TGTGCCAGCAGCCAAGACGGAACTAGCGAGAGCTCCTACGAGCAGTACTTC
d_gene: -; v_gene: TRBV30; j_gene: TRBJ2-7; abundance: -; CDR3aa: CAWRGILFYEQYF; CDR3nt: TGTGCCTGGAGAGGTATTCTTTTCTACGAGCAGTACTTC
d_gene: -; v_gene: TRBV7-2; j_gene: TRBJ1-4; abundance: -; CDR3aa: CASSLRVTNEKLFF; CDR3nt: TGTGCCAGCAGCTTACGTGTTACTAATGAAAAACTGTTTTTT
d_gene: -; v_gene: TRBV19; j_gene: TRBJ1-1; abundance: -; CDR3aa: CASSISRGNTEAFF; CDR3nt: TGTGCCAGTAGTATAAGCAGGGGGAACACTGAAGCTTTCTTT
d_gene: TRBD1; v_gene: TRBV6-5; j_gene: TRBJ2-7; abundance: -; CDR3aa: CASSYGQGAYEQYF; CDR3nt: TGTGCCAGCAGTTACGGACAGGGGGCCTACGAGCAGTACTTC
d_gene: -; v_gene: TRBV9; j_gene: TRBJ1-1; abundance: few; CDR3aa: CASSVASGAEAFF; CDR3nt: TGTGCCAGCAGCGTAGCTTCCGGCGCTGAAGCTTTCTTT
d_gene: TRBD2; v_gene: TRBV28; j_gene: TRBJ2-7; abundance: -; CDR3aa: CASGLSGSAYEQYF; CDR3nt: TGTGCCAGCGGACTTAGCGGGAGTGCCTACGAGCAGTACTTC
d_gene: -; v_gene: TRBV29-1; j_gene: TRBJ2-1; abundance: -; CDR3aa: CSVDLGFNEQFF; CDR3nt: TGCAGCGTTGATCTAGGGTTTAATGAGCAGTTCTTC
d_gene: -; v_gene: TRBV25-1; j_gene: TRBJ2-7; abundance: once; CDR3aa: CASSELSRQYF; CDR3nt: TGTGCCAGCAGTGAGTTATCGCGGCAGTACTTC
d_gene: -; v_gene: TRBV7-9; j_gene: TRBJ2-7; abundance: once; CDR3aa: CASSLVGSTYEQYF; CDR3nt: TGTGCCAGCAGCTTAGTAGGCAGCACCTACGAGCAGTACTTC
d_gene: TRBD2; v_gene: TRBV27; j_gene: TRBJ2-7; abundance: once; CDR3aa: CASSHRLAGKNYEQYF; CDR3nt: TGTGCCAGCAGTCACCGACTAGCGGGAAAGAACTACGAGCAGTACTTC
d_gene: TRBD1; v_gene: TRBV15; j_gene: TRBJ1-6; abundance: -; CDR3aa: CATSSQQDPGTGYRNSPLHF; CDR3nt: TGTGCCACCAGCAGCCAGCAAGACCCCGGGACAGGGTACCGAAATTCACCCCTCCACTTT
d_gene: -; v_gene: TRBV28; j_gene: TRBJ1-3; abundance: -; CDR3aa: CASSLSGAGNTIYF; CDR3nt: TGTGCCAGCAGTTTGTCAGGGGCTGGAAACACCATATATTTT
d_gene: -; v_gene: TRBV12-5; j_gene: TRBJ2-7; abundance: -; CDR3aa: CASGTRYEQYF; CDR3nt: TGTGCTAGTGGTACTCGTTACGAGCAGTACTTC
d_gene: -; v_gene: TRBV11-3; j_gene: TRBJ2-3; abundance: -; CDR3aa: CASSFTGNPTDTQYF; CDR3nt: TGTGCCAGCAGCTTTACAGGGAACCCCACAGATACGCAGTATTTT
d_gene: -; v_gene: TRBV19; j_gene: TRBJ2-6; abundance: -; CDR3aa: CASSIWGFGANVLTF; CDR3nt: TGTGCCAGTAGTATATGGGGTTTTGGGGCCAACGTCCTGACTTTC
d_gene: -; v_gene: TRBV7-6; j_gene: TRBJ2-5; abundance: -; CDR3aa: CASSRIAVQETQYF; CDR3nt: TGTGCCAGCAGCCGGATAGCGGTCCAAGAGACCCAGTACTTC
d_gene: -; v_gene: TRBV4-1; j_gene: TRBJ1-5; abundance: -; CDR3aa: CASSQDLGGPQHF; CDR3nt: TGCGCCAGCAGCCAAGATCTAGGCGGGCCCCAGCATTTT
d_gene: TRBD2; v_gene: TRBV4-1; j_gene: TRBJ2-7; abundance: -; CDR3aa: CASSLIAGSYEQYF; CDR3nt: TGCGCCAGCAGCCTAATAGCGGGAAGTTACGAGCAGTACTTC
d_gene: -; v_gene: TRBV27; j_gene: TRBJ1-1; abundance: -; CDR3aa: CASSRLQANTEAFF; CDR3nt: TGTGCCAGCAGCCGATTACAAGCGAACACTGAAGCTTTCTTT